The subject of this entry is one T cell receptor beta chain. The antigen is not known. This record belongs to a study of cytomegalovirus exposure and HLA in healthy donors. Study in general: Per a later analysis, the roughly 680 first-cohort and fewer than 150 validation repertoires shared one platform.

Findings and limits, study-wide: TCR sequences were mostly rare, though some public TCRs occurred in many donors. Within the 100 to 150 validation repertoires, first-cohort TCR clusters tended to co-occur, according to a later analysis.

Using immunoSEQ multiplex PCR, the repertoire was profiled, and TCRdb retains in-frame clones only, with some absent. This sample has some 150,000 clones, with around 88% found just once. The donors were members of the approximately 130-subject validation cohort (separate from the 666-subject first cohort). The sequence was collected from a young man in good health and CMV-seropositive. Material: PBMCs.

For the CDR3, the DNA is TGTGCCAGCAGCTTATCGGGGGGCAACAATGAGCAGTTCTTC. It codes for CASSLSGGNNEQFF. V is TRBV7-2 and J is TRBJ2-1; maybe TRBD2 (7 bases). Trimming took off 2 bases at V and 5 bases at J, with 10 bases between the two ends. Germline-derived CDR1 and CDR2 are SGHTA and FQGNSA. The CDR3 sequence is 14 residues long.